This T cell receptor (beta chain) was identified during a study of graft-versus-host responses after intestinal transplantation. The overall study: For 2 to 4 years after anti-thymocyte globulin induction, all recipients took tacrolimus and steroids.

Generated by immunoSEQ multiplex PCR, the TCRdb table keeps only in-frame clones and is missing some. The table has just over 95,000 clones, about 93% seen once. A word on this clone: The target antigen is unknown.

The CDR3 contains 15 residues. Germline values: CDR1 KGHSH, CDR2 LQKENI. Trimming took 3 bases from V and 4 from J; bases not matched to a gene: 6. V usage is TRBV18 and J usage is TRBJ1-2, with 9 positions matching TRBD1. The material was unstimulated CD4+ T cells sorted from spleen or lymph node cells, obtained before intestinal transplant. This receptor was identified in a human donor who received an intestinal transplant. In nucleotides, the CDR3 is TGTGCCAGCTCACCGACGGGGACAGGGACCTATGGCTACACCTTC. Amino acid sequence: CASSPTGTGTYGYTF.